The 6 T cell receptor beta chains presented below share a single source sample, sequenced in a study of blood T cells in healthy people across ages. Through a sample-barcoded 5' primer and a J-beta primer mix, a second PCR was run for roughly 7 to 12 cycles. TCRdb reprocessed the 5' RACE reads with MiXCR, giving one entry per CDR3 protein. Among hundreds of thousands of distinct CDR3 sequences, just under 25% were seen once, and the ten largest hold around 9.2%. These data were also filed under a second study, of T cells of mothers and their children.

The specimen sequenced was blood. These receptors all come from a boy younger than 18 in good health.

In its sample, this clonotype was seen many times. This chain connects TRBV5-1 to TRBJ1-4, with 9 nucleotides matching TRBD1. V dropped 4 bases and J dropped 3; count of bases not matched to a gene: 4. The CDR3 has 15 residues. CDR1 SGHRS and CDR2 YFSETQ come from the germline V gene. The DNA for the CDR3 is TGCGCCAGCAGCAGACGGACAGGGGCTAATGAAAAACTGTTTTTT. Its protein product is CASSRRTGANEKLFF.

V gene TRBV20-1 combines with J gene TRBJ2-7; D is possibly TRBD2 (5 bases). Germline CDR1 and CDR2: DFQATT and SNEGSKA (reference sequence). This CDR3 has 12 amino acids. The V end was cut by 6 bases, the J end by 3 bases, with 12 bases between. Here the CDR3 DNA reads TGCAGTGCCCGTGGCGGGCTCTACGAGCAGTACTTC. Amino acids: CSARGGLYEQYF.

This clonotype was detected only a few times. V gene TRBV7-2 combines with J gene TRBJ2-7; D gene ambiguous. CDR3 length equals 13 residues. Germline V gene lookup returns CDR1 SGHTA and CDR2 FQGNSA. Between the trimmed V and J ends, which lost 3 bases and 3 bases, there was a span of 9 bases. Written as DNA, the CDR3 is TGTGCCAGCAGCTTCTTCTCCGGCTACGAGCAGTACTTC. Translating it yields CASSFFSGYEQYF.

The chain employs TRBV7-9 and TRBJ1-2, with unresolved D. Germline V gene sequence: CDR1 SEHNR, CDR2 FQNEAQ (reference sequence). Trimming pared 0 bases from V and 7 bases from J, leaving 12 bases between. The CDR3 loop spans 14 amino acids. The DNA for the CDR3 is TGTGCCAGCAGCTTAGCGCTACCGGCAAGTGGCTACACCTTC. Protein product: CASSLALPASGYTF.

The V and J genes are TRBV10-3 and TRBJ1-2; D is unclear. The germline gives CDR1 ENHRY, CDR2 SYGVKD. There are 16 residues in the CDR3. V was shortened by 0 bases and J by 4 bases, with 15 bases between the two germline ends. CDR3 nucleotides: TGTGCCATCAGTGAGTCGAAAGGCCCTTCTACCTATGGCTACACCTTC. It specifies CAISESKGPSTYGYTF.

This clonotype was seen a handful of times. The gene calls are TRBV7-8 and TRBJ2-3; D is unclear. Germline values: CDR1 SGHVS, CDR2 FQNEAQ. Trimming removed 6 bases from V and 0 bases from J, with 7 bases in between. This CDR3 comprises 13 residues. CDR3 sequence reads: CASRETSTDTQYF. CDR3 in DNA: TGTGCCAGCAGAGAGACTAGCACAGATACGCAGTATTTT.